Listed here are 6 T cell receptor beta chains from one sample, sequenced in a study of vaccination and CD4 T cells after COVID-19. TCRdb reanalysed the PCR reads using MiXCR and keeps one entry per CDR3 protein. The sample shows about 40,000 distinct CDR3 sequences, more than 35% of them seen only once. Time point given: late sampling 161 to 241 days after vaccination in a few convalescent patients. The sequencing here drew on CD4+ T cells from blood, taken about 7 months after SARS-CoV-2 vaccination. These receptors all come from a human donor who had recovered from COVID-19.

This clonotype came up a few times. In nucleotides, the CDR3 is TGTGCCAGCAGCCCCAGGGCGGGAGGCACAGATACGCAGTATTTT. Residues: CASSPRAGGTDTQYF. The chain is built from TRBV28 and TRBJ2-3, with 7 positions matching TRBD2. Trimming removed 6 bases from V and 1 base from J; junction bases left unmatched: 7. CDR1 MDHEN and CDR2 SYDVKM come from the germline V gene. The CDR3 runs to 15 residues.

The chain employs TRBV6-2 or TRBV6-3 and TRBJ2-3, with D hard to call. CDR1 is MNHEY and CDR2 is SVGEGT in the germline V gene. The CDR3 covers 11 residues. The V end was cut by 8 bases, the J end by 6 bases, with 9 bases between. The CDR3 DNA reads TGTGCCAGCCGAACCTCGGATACGCAGTATTTT. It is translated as CASRTSDTQYF.

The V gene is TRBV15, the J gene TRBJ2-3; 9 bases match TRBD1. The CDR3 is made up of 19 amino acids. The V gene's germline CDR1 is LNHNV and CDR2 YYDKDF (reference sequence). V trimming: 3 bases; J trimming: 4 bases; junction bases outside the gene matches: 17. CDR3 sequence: CATSRGYGVLGTGPDTQYF. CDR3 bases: TGTGCCACCAGCAGGGGCTACGGCGTGTTGGGGACAGGGCCAGATACGCAGTATTTT.

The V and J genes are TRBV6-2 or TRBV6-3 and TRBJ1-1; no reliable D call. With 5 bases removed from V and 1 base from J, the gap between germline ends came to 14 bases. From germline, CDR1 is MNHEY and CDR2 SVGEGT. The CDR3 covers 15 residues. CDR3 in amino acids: CASSTERVGNTEAFF. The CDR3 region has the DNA TGTGCCAGCAGTACTGAAAGGGTGGGGAACACTGAAGCTTTCTTT.

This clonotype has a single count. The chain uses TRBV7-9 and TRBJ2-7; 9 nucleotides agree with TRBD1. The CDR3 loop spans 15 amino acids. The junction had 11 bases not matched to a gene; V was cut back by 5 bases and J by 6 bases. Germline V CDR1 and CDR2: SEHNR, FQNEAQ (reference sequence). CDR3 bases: TGTGCCAGCAGCCTCTTGGGACAGGGTTTCACCGAGCAGTACTTC. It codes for CASSLLGQGFTEQYF.

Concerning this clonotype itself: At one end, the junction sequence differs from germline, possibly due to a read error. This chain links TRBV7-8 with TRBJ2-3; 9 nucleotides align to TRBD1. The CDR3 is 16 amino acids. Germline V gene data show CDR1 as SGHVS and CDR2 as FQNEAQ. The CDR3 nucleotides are TGTGCCAGCAGAGCACAGGGGGCGCTTAACACAGGTACGCAGTATTTT. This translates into CASRAQGALNTGTQYF.